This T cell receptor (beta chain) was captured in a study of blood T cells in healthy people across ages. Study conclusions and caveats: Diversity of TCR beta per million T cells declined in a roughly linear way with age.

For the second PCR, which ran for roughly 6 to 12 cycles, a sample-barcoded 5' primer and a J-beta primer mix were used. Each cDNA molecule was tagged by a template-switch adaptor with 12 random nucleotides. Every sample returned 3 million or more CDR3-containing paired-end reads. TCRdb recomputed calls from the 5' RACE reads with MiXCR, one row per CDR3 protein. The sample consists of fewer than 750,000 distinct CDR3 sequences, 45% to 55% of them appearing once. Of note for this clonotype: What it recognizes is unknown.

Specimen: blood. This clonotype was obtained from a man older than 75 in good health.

The CDR3 region is CASSQGPLAGVDTQYF. Here the CDR3 DNA reads TGCGCCAGCAGCCAGGGGCCTCTAGCGGGGGTCGATACGCAGTATTTT. V gene TRBV4-3 combines with J gene TRBJ2-3, with TRBD2 identical over 10 bases. J lost 6 bases, V lost 3 bases, and 9 bases had no gene match. This CDR3 is built from 16 residues. Germline CDR1 and CDR2: LGHNA and YSLEER.